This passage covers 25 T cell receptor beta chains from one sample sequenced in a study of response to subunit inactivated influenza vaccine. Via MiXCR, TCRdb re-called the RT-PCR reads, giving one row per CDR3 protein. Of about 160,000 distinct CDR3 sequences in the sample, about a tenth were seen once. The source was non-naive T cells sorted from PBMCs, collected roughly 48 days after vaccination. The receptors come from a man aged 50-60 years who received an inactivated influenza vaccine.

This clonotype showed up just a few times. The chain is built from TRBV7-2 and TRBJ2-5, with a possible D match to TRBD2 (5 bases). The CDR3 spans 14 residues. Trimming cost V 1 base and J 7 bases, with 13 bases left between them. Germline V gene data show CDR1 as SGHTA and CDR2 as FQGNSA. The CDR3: CASSLGAKRGTQYF. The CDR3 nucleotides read TGTGCCAGCAGCTTAGGAGCTAAACGGGGGACCCAGTACTTC. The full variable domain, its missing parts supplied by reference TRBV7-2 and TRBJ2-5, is GAGVSQSPSNKVTEKGKDVELRCDPISGHTALYWYRQSLGQGLEFLIYFQGNSAPDKSGLPSDRFSAERTGGSVSTLTIQRTQQEDSAVYLCASSLGAKRGTQYFGPGTRLLVL.

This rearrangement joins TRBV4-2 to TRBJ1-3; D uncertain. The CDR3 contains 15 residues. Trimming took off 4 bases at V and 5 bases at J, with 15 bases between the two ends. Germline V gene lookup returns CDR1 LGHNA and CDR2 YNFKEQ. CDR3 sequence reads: CASSPLVDRRNTIYF. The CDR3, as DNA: TGTGCCAGCAGCCCTCTTGTGGACCGGAGAAACACCATATATTTT.

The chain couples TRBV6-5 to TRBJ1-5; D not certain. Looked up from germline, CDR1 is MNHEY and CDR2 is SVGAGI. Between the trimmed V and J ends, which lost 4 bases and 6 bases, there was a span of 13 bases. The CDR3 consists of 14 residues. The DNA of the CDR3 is TGTGCCAGCAGTTTTGCCTCGGTGGGTCAGCCCCAGCATTTT. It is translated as CASSFASVGQPQHF.

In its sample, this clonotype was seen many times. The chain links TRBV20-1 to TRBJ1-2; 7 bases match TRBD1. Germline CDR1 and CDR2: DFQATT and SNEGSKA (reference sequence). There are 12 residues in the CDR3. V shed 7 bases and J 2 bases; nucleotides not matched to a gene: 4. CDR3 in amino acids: CSGGQINYGYTF. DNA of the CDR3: TGCAGTGGGGGACAGATAAACTATGGCTACACCTTC.

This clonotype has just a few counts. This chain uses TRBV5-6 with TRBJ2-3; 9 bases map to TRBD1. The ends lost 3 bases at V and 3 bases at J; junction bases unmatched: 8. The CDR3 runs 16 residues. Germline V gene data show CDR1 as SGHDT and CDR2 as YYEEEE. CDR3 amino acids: CASSSIRDRATDTQYF. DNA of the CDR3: TGTGCCAGCAGCTCAATCCGGGACAGGGCAACAGATACGCAGTATTTT.

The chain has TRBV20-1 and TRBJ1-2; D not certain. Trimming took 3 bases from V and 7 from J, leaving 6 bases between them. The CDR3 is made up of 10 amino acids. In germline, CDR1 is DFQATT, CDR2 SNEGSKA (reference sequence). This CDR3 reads CSARAVGYTF. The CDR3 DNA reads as TGCAGTGCTAGGGCCGTTGGCTACACCTTC.

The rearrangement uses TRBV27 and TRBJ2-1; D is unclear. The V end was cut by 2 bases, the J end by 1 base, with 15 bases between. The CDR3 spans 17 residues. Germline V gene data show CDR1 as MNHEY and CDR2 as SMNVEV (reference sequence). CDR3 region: CASSLNPYSESYNEQFF. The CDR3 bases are TGTGCCAGCAGTTTAAACCCCTATTCCGAATCCTACAATGAGCAGTTCTTC.

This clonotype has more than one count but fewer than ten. CDR3 in DNA: TGTGCCAGCAGCCCGGGAGTCGGAAACACCATATATTTT. Translating gives CASSPGVGNTIYF. The rearrangement uses TRBV6-2 or TRBV6-3 and TRBJ1-3, with unresolved D. The CDR3 has 13 amino acids. V was pared by 6 bases and J by 4 bases, with 10 bases between. CDR1 MNHEY and CDR2 SVGEGT come from the germline V gene.

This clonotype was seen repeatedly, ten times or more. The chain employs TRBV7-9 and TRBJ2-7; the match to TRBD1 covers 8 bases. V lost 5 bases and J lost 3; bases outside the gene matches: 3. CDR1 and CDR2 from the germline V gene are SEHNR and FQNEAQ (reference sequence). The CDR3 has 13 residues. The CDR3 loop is CASSLTGGYEQYF. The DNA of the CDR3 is TGTGCCAGCAGCCTTACAGGGGGCTACGAGCAGTACTTC.

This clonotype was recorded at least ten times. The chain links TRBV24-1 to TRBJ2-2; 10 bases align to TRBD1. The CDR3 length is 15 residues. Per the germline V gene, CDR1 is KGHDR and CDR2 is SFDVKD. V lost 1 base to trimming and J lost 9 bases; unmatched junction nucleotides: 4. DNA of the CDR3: TGTGCCACCAGTGATTTCACGACAGGGGGCAGGGAGCTGTTTTTT. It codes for CATSDFTTGGRELFF.

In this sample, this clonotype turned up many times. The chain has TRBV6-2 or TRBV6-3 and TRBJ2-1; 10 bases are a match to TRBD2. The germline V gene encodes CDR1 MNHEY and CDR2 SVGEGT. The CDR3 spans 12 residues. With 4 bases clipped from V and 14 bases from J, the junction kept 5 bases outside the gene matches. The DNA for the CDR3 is TGTGCCAGCAGTTCCGGACTAGCGGACGAGTTCTTC. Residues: CASSSGLADEFF.

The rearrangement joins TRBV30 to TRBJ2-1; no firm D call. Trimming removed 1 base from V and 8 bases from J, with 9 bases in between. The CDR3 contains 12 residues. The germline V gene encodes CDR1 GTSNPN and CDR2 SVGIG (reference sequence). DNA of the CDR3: TGTGCCTGGAGTGATCTGACCCATGAGCAGTTCTTC. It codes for CAWSDLTHEQFF.

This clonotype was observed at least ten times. The CDR3 loop reads CASSLTRVDQPQHF. The DNA for the CDR3 is TGTGCCAGCAGTTTAACCAGGGTCGACCAGCCCCAGCATTTT. V gene TRBV12-3 or TRBV12-4 combines with J gene TRBJ1-5; D may be TRBD1 (5 bases). The CDR3 is made up of 14 amino acids. Trimming stripped 2 bases from V and 7 bases from J, with 12 bases between.

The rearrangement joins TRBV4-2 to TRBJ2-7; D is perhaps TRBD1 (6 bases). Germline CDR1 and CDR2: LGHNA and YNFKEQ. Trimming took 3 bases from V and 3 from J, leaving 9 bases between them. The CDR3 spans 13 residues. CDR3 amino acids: CASSHLQGYEQYF. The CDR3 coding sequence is TGTGCCAGCAGCCACCTACAGGGCTACGAGCAGTACTTC.

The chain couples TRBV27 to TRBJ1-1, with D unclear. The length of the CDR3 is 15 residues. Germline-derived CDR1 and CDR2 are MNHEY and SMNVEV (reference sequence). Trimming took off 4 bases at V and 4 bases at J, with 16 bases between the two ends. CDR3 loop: CASSYTLGRATEAFF. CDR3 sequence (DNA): TGTGCCAGCAGTTATACCCTCGGGAGAGCCACTGAAGCTTTCTTT.

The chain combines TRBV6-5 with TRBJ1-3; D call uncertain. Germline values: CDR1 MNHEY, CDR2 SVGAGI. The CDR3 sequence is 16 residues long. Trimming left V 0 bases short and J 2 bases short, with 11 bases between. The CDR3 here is CASSYSSRLPGNTIYF. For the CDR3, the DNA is TGTGCCAGCAGTTACTCGTCGAGGTTACCTGGAAACACCATATATTTT.

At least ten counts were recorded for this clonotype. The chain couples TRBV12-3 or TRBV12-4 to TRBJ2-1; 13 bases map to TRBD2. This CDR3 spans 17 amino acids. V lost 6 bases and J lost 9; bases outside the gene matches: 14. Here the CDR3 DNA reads TGTGCCAGCAGCCGACGGACTAGCGGGAGCCGGTGGGGTGAGCAGTTCTTC. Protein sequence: CASSRRTSGSRWGEQFF.

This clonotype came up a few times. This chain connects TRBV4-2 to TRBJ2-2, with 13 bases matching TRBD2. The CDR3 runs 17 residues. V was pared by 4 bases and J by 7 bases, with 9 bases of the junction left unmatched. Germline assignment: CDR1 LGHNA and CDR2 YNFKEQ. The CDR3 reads CASSRGGLAGLNGELFF. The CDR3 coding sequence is TGTGCCAGCAGCCGGGGGGGACTAGCGGGACTCAACGGGGAGCTGTTTTTT.

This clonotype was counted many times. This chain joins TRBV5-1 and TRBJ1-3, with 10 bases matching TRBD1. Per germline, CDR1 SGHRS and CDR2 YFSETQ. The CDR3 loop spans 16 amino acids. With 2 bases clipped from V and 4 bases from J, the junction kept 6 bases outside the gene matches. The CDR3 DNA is TGCGCCAGCAGCTTAACCGGGACAGGGGTCGGAAACACCATATATTTT. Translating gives CASSLTGTGVGNTIYF.

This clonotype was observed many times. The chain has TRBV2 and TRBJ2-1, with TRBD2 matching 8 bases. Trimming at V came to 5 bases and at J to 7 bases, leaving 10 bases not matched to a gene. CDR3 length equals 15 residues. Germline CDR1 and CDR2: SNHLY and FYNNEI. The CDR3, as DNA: TGTGCCAGCAGTCGGGGGCTAGCGGGCCGAAATGAGCAGTTCTTC. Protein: CASSRGLAGRNEQFF. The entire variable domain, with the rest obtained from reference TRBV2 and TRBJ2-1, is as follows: EPEVTQTPSHQVTQMGQEVILRCVPISNHLYFYWYRQILGQKVEFLVSFYNNEISEKSEIFDDQFSVERPDGSNFTLKIRSTKLEDSAMYFCASSRGLAGRNEQFFGPGTRLTVL.

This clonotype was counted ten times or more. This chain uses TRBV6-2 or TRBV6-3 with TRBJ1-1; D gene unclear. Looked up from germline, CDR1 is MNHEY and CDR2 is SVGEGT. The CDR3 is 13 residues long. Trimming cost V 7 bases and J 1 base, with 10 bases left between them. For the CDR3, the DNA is TGTGCCAGCAATTGGGGTTCGAACACTGAAGCTTTCTTT. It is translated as CASNWGSNTEAFF.

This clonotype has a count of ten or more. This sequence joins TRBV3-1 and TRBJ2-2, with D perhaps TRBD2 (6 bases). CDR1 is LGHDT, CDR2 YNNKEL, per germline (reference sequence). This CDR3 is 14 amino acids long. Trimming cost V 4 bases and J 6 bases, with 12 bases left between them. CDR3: CASSRGDESGELFF. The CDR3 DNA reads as TGTGCCAGCAGCCGGGGGGACGAGTCCGGGGAGCTGTTTTTT.

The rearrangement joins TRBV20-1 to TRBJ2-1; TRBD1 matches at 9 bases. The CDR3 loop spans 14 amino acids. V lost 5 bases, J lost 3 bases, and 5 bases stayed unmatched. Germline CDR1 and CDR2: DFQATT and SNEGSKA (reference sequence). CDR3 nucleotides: TGCAGTGCTCCCCGGGACAGGGTCTACAATGAGCAGTTCTTC. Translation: CSAPRDRVYNEQFF.

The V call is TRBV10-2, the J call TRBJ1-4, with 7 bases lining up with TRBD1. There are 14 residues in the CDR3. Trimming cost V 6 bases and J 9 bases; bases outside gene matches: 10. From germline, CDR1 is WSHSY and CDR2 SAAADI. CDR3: CASREQGHAQKLFF. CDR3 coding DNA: TGCGCCAGCAGAGAACAGGGGCACGCCCAAAAACTGTTTTTT.

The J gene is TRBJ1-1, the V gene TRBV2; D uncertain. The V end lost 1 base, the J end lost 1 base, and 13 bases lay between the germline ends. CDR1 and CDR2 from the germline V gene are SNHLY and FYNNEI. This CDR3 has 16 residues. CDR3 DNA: TGTGCCAGCAGTGAAGGTGCATTCCTGGGGAACACTGAAGCTTTCTTT. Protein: CASSEGAFLGNTEAFF. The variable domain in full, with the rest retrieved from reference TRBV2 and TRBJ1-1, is EPEVTQTPSHQVTQMGQEVILRCVPISNHLYFYWYRQILGQKVEFLVSFYNNEISEKSEIFDDQFSVERPDGSNFTLKIRSTKLEDSAMYFCASSEGAFLGNTEAFFGQGTRLTVV.